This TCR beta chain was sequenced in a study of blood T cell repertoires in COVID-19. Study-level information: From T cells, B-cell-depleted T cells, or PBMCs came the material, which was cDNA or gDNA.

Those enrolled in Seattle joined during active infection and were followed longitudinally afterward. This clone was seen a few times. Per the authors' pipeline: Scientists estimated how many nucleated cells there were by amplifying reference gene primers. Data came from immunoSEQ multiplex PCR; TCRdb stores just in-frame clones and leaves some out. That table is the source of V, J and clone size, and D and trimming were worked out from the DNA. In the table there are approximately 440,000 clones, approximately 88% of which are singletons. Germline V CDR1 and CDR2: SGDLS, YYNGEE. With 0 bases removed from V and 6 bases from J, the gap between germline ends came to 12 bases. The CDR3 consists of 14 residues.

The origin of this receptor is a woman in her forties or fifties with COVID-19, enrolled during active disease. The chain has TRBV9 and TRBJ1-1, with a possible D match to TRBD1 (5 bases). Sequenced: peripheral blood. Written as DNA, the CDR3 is TGTGCCAGCAGCGTAGGGGACTCTGGATCTGAAGCTTTCTTT. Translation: CASSVGDSGSEAFF.